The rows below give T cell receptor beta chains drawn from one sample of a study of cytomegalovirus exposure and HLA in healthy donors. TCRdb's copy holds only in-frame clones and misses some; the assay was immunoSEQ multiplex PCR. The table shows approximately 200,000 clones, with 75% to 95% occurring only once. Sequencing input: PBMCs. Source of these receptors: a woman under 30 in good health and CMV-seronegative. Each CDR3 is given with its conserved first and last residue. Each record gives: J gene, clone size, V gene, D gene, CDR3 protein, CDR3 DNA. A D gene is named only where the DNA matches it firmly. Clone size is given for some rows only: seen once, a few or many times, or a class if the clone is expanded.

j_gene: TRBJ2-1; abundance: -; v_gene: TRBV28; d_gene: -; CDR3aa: CATRGGFGHNEQFF; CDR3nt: TGTGCCACCAGGGGGGGGTTTGGCCACAATGAGCAGTTCTTC
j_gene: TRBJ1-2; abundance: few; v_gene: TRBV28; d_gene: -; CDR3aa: CASSGAGAQNTF; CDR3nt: TGTGCCAGCAGTGGCGCGGGCGCGCAGAACACCTTC
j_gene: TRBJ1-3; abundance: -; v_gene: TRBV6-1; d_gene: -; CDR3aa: CASRVHSGNTIYF; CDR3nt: TGTGCCAGCCGTGTACACTCTGGAAACACCATATATTTT
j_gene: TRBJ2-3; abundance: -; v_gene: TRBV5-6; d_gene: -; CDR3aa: CASSSLPGGITDTQYF; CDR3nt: TGTGCCAGCAGCTCCTTACCCGGGGGTATCACAGATACGCAGTATTTT
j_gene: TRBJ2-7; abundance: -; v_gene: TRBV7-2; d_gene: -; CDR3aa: CASSLGTGPTYEQYF; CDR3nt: TGTGCCAGCAGCTTAGGAACAGGGCCTACCTACGAGCAGTACTTC
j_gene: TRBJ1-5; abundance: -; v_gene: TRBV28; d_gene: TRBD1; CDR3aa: CASHLSGGINQPQHF; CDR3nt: TGTGCCAGCCACCTCTCAGGGGGAATCAATCAGCCCCAGCATTTT
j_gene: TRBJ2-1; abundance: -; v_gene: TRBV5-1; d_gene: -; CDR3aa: CASSLVSGVAYNEQFF; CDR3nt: TGCGCCAGCAGCTTGGTTTCGGGAGTGGCCTACAATGAGCAGTTCTTC
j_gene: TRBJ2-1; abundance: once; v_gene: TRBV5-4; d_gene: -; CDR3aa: CASSSGISNEQFF; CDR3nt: TGTGCCAGCAGCTCGGGAATATCCAATGAGCAGTTCTTC
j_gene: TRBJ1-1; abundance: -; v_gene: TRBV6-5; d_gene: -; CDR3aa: CASLRSANTEAFF; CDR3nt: TGTGCCAGCTTGCGGAGTGCTAACACTGAAGCTTTCTTT
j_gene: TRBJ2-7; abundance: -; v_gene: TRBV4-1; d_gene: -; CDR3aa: CASSQFLVTASYEQYF; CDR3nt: TGCGCCAGCAGCCAATTCCTTGTGACAGCGTCCTACGAGCAGTACTTC
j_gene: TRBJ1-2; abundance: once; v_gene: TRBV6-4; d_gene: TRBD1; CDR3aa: CASRDAGQGIGLTF; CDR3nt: TGTGCCAGCAGAGACGCTGGACAGGGGATAGGGTTAACCTTC
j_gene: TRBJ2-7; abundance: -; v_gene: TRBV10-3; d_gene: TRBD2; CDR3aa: CAISVKGLAASAVYEQYF; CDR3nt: TGTGCCATCAGTGTCAAGGGACTAGCGGCAAGTGCTGTCTACGAGCAGTACTTC
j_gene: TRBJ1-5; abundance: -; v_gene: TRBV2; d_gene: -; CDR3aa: CASSEASPGVMRQPQHF; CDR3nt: TGTGCCAGCAGTGAAGCCAGTCCAGGGGTAATGCGTCAGCCCCAGCATTTT
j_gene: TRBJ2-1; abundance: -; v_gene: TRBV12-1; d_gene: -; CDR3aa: CASSWVDRGGGNEQFF; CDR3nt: TGTGCCAGCAGCTGGGTGGACAGGGGAGGTGGGAATGAGCAGTTCTTC
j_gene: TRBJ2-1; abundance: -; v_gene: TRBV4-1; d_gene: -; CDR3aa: CASSRQGEQFF; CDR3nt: TGCGCCAGCAGCAGGCAGGGAGAGCAGTTCTTC
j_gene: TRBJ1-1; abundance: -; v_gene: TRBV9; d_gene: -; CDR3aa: CASSVESRNTEAFF; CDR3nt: TGTGCCAGCAGCGTAGAATCCAGGAACACTGAAGCTTTCTTT
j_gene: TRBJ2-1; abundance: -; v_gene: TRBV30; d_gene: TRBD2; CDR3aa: CAWSIGSGSPNEQFF; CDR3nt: TGTGCCTGGAGTATCGGCAGCGGGAGCCCCAATGAGCAGTTCTTC
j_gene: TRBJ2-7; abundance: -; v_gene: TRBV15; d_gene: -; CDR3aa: CATSVEVVYEQYF; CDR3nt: TGTGCCACCAGCGTAGAAGTTGTCTACGAGCAGTACTTC
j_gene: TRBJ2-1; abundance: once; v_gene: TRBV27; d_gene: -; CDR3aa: CASSPLTYNEQFF; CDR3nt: TGTGCCAGCAGTCCCCTCACTTACAATGAGCAGTTCTTC
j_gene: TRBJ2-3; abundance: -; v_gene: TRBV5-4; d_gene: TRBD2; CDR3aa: CASSSIAGTGTDTQYF; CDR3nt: TGTGCCAGCAGCTCAATAGCGGGGACCGGCACAGATACGCAGTATTTT
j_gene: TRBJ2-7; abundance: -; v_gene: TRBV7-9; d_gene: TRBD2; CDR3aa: CASSPRTSGPTEQYF; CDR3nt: TGTGCCAGCAGCCCACGGACTAGCGGACCTACCGAGCAGTACTTC
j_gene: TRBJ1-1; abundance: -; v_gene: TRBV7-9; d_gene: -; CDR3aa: CASSSSLQNTEAFF; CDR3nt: TGTGCCAGCAGCTCCTCCTTACAGAACACTGAAGCTTTCTTT
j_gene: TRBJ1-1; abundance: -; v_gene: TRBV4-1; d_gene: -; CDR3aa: CASSQGAVNTEAFF; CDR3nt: TGCGCCAGCAGCCAAGGGGCCGTGAACACTGAAGCTTTCTTT
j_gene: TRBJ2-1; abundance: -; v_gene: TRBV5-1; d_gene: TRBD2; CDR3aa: CASSSYDTGDGTSGRLVGEQFF; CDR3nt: TGCGCCAGCAGCTCGTATGATACAGGCGATGGGACTAGCGGGAGGTTAGTTGGTGAGCAGTTCTTC
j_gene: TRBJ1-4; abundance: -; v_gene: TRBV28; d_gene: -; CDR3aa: CASKEQGRTNEKLFF; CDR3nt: TGTGCCAGCAAGGAACAGGGCCGGACTAATGAAAAACTGTTTTTT
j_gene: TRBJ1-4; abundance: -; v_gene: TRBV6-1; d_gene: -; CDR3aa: CASELGRREKLFF; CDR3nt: TGTGCCAGCGAATTGGGTAGGAGGGAAAAACTGTTTTTT
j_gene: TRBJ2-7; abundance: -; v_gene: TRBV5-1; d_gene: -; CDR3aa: CASSTVNSYEQYF; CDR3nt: TGCGCCAGCAGCACGGTCAACTCCTACGAGCAGTACTTC
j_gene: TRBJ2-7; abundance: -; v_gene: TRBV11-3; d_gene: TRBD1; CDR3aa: CASSGDRGHEQYF; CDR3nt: TGTGCCAGCAGCGGGGACAGGGGACACGAGCAGTACTTC
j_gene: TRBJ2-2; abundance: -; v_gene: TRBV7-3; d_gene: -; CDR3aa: CASSLGSFGELFF; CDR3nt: TGTGCCAGCAGCTTGGGTAGCTTCGGGGAGCTGTTTTTT
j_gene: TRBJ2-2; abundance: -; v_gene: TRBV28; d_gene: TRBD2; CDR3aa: CASRGGTSVSGELFF; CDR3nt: TGTGCCAGCCGGGGCGGGACTAGCGTTTCCGGGGAGCTGTTTTTT
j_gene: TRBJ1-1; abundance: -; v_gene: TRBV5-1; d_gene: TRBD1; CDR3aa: CASSQLGTVNTEAFF; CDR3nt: TGCGCCAGCAGCCAACTGGGGACAGTGAACACTGAAGCTTTCTTT
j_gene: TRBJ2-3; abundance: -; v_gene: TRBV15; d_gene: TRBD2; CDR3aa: CATSRGTSGGTDTQYF; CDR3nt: TGTGCCACCAGCAGGGGGACTAGCGGAGGCACAGATACGCAGTATTTT
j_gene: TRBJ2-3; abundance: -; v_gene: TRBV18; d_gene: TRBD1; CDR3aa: CASSPLSRASGQGGADTQYF; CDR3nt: TGTGCCAGCTCACCTTTGTCGCGTGCCTCGGGACAGGGTGGCGCAGATACGCAGTATTTT
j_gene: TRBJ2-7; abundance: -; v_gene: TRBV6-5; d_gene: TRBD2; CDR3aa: CASSSGLASEQYF; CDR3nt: TGTGCCAGCAGTTCCGGACTAGCGTCCGAGCAGTACTTC
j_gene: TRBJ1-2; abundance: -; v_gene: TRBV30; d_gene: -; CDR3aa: CAWSVGWTTKGGYTF; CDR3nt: TGTGCCTGGAGTGTTGGGTGGACAACCAAGGGCGGCTACACCTTC
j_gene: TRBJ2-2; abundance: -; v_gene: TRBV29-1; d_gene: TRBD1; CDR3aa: CSVGTGRSSNTGELFF; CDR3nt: TGCAGCGTTGGGACAGGGCGTTCCTCGAACACCGGGGAGCTGTTTTTT
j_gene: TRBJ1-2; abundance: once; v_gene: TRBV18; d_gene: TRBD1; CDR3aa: CASSPRTGLGYGYTF; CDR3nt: TGTGCCAGCTCACCACGGACAGGGCTGGGCTATGGCTACACCTTC
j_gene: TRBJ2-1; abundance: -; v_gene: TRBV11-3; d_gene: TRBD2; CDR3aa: CASSLGVAGVDEQFF; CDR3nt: TGTGCCAGCAGCTTAGGCGTAGCGGGAGTGGATGAGCAGTTCTTC
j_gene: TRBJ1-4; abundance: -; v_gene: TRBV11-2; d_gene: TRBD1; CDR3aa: CASSQSRDRPLMNEKLFF; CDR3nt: TGTGCCAGCAGCCAGTCTAGGGACAGGCCCTTAATGAATGAAAAACTGTTTTTT
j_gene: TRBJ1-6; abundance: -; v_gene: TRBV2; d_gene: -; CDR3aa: CASSEALQGNSPLHF; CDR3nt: TGTGCCAGCAGTGAAGCGCTTCAGGGTAACTCACCCCTCCACTTT
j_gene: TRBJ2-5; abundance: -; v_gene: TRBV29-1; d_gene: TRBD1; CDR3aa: CSVVPTGGETQYF; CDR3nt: TGCAGCGTTGTTCCGACAGGGGGCGAGACCCAGTACTTC
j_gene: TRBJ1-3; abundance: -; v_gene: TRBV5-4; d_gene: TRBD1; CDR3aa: CASRRQGTAVGNTIYF; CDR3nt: TGTGCCAGCAGAAGACAGGGTACGGCGGTTGGAAACACCATATATTTT
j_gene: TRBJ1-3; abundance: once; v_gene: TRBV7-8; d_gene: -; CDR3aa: CASSLKEGSGNTIYF; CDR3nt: TGTGCCAGCAGCTTGAAGGAGGGTTCTGGAAACACCATATATTTT
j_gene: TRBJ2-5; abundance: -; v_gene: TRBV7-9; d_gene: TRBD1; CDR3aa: CASSPRGTGKETQYF; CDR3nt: TGTGCCAGCAGCCCCCGGGGGACAGGGAAAGAGACCCAGTACTTC
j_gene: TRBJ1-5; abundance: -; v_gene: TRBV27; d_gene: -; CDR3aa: CASSLKGVEPQHF; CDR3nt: TGTGCCAGCAGTTTAAAGGGGGTCGAGCCCCAGCATTTT
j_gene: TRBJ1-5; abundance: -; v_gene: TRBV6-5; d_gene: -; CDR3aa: CASKGNQGGQPQHF; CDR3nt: TGTGCCAGCAAGGGAAACCAGGGTGGTCAGCCCCAGCATTTT
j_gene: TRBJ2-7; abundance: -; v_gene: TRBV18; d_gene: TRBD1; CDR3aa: CASSLRTGGDYEQYF; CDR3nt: TGTGCCAGCTCACTAAGGACAGGGGGAGACTACGAGCAGTACTTC
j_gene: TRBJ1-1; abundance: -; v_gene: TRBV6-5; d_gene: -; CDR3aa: CASRELQGHTEAFF; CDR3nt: TGTGCCAGCAGGGAACTACAGGGTCACACTGAAGCTTTCTTT
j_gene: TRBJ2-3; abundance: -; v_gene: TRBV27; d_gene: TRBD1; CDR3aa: CASSLQGARGTDTQYF; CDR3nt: TGTGCCAGCAGTTTACAGGGGGCGCGCGGCACAGATACGCAGTATTTT
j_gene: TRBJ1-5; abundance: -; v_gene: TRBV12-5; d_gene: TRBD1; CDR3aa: CASGGQLNSNQPQHF; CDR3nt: TGTGCTAGTGGGGGACAGCTGAATAGCAATCAGCCCCAGCATTTT
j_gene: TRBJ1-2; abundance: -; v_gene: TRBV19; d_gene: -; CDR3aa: CASNGLAYGYTF; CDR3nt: TGTGCCAGTAATGGGCTCGCCTATGGCTACACCTTC
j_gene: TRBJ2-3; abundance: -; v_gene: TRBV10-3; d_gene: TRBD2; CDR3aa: CAISGGLAGGTDTQYF; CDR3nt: TGTGCCATCAGTGGGGGACTAGCGGGAGGCACAGATACGCAGTATTTT